Below are 21 T cell receptor beta chains sequenced from a single sample in a study of T-cell reconstitution after alpha-beta-depleted transplantation in children. A TCRbeta library incorporating unique molecular identifiers was prepared. Using its own MiXCR run on the PCR reads, TCRdb lists one record per CDR3 protein. The sample comprises a few hundred thousand distinct CDR3 sequences, roughly 21% of which are singletons, and around 4% rests with the top ten. The source material was PBMCs from the stem cell graft donor, sampled from the stem cell graft. These TCRs come from a human donor who donated a stem cell graft to a child with acute myeloid leukemia.

This clonotype appeared a few times. This sequence joins TRBV6-2 or TRBV6-3 and TRBJ2-1; D is possibly TRBD2 (6 bases). Germline-derived CDR1 and CDR2 are MNHEY and SVGEGT. Trimming cost V 4 bases and J 6 bases, with 13 bases left between them. The CDR3 is made up of 14 amino acids. The CDR3, as DNA: TGTGCCAGCAGTTTGGCTAGCGTGCGCAATGAGCAGTTCTTC. Protein sequence: CASSLASVRNEQFF.

The chain joins TRBV12-3 or TRBV12-4 to TRBJ2-1; D remains unclear. The CDR3 spans 12 residues. Trimming left V 6 bases short and J 7 bases short, with 10 bases between. As DNA, the CDR3 is TGTGCCAGCAGCATTGGGCGGAATGAGCAGTTCTTC. Its translation is CASSIGRNEQFF.

This clonotype was counted many times. V usage is TRBV12-3 or TRBV12-4 and J usage is TRBJ2-7; tentatively, D is TRBD1 (5 bases). This CDR3 contains 13 residues. V was pared by 6 bases and J by 3 bases, with 12 bases between. The CDR3 DNA sequence: TGTGCCAGCAGACTCGACAGTCTCTACGAGCAGTACTTC. Translation: CASRLDSLYEQYF.

V is TRBV20-1 and J is TRBJ1-1; possibly TRBD1 for D (5 bases). The CDR3 is made up of 13 amino acids. With 5 bases removed from V and 1 base from J, the gap between germline ends came to 11 bases. CDR1 DFQATT and CDR2 SNEGSKA come from the germline V gene (reference sequence). In DNA, the CDR3 is TGCAGTGCTGGGGCTGTTAAGAACACTGAAGCTTTCTTT. Its protein product is CSAGAVKNTEAFF.

In this sample, this clonotype turned up many times. The V and J genes are TRBV20-1 and TRBJ2-1, with TRBD2 matching over 9 bases. V was pared by 6 bases and J by 2 bases, with 11 bases of the junction left unmatched. The CDR3 totals 16 residues. In germline, CDR1 is DFQATT, CDR2 SNEGSKA (reference sequence). CDR3 sequence: CSAQDSGSGPYNEQFF. The CDR3 bases are TGCAGTGCCCAAGATAGCGGGAGTGGACCCTACAATGAGCAGTTCTTC.

This clonotype came up a few times. The rearrangement joins TRBV29-1 to TRBJ2-7; D gene unclear. V lost 4 bases, J lost 5 bases, and 12 bases lay in between. The CDR3 is 12 residues long. CDR1 and CDR2 from the germline V gene are SQVTM and ANQGSEA. Here the CDR3 reads CSVGGPAHEQYF. The CDR3 DNA follows: TGCAGCGTTGGGGGTCCCGCTCACGAGCAGTACTTC.

This chain joins TRBV5-1 and TRBJ1-1; D is unclear. CDR1 and CDR2 (germline): SGHRS, YFSETQ. This CDR3 has 14 amino acids. Trimming took off 2 bases at V and 0 bases at J, with 8 bases between the two ends. CDR3 protein: CASSLQSMNTEAFF. CDR3 bases: TGCGCCAGCAGCTTACAGAGCATGAACACTGAAGCTTTCTTT.

The CDR3 region has the DNA TGTGCCAGCAGTTTAAACAGTGGAGGGAATTCACCCCTCCACTTT. Translation gives CASSLNSGGNSPLHF. The V gene is TRBV12-3 or TRBV12-4, the J gene TRBJ1-6; D is ambiguous. Trimming cost V 2 bases and J 7 bases, with 12 bases left between them. This CDR3 contains 15 residues.

The chain employs TRBV29-1 and TRBJ2-1, with D possibly matching TRBD2 (6 bases). The V end lost 8 bases, the J end lost 7 bases, and 15 bases lay between the germline ends. The CDR3 length is 12 residues. The germline CDR1 and CDR2 sequences are SQVTM and ANQGSEA. The CDR3 loop reads CSMSLGRNEQFF. The CDR3 DNA reads as TGCAGCATGTCCCTGGGGAGGAATGAGCAGTTCTTC.

J is TRBJ2-5 and V is TRBV5-6; 10 positions agree with TRBD1. This CDR3 is 15 amino acids long. Germline assignment: CDR1 SGHDT and CDR2 YYEEEE. V lost 3 bases, J lost 5 bases, and 7 bases stayed unmatched. This chain's CDR3 is CASSSRQGAWETQYF. The CDR3 DNA reads TGTGCCAGCAGCTCCAGACAGGGGGCTTGGGAGACCCAGTACTTC.

The chain carries TRBV12-3 or TRBV12-4 and TRBJ1-2, with a tentative D call TRBD1 (5 bases). CDR3 length: 12 amino acids. Trimming cost V 8 bases and J 5 bases, with 12 bases left between them. The CDR3 sequence: CASSGTDYGYTF. Here the CDR3 DNA reads TGTGCCAGCTCCGGGACCGATTATGGCTACACCTTC.

The chain joins TRBV11-2 to TRBJ2-1; no firm D call. The CDR3 consists of 11 residues. The germline V gene has CDR1 SGHAT and CDR2 FQNNGV. The V and J ends lost 6 bases and 10 bases respectively, with 10 bases between them. The chain's CDR3 is CASRSNGEQFF. CDR3 sequence (DNA): TGTGCCAGCAGATCTAATGGGGAGCAGTTCTTC. Based on the CDR3 plus reference TRBV11-2 and TRBJ2-1, the full variable domain is EAGVAQSPRYKIIEKRQSVAFWCNPISGHATLYWYQQILGQGPKLLIQFQNNGVVDDSQLPKDRFSAERLKGVDSTLKIQPAKLEDSAVYLCASRSNGEQFFGPGTRLTVL.

The table lists this clonotype with many counts. This chain uses TRBV29-1 with TRBJ1-1, with D unresolved. Germline loops: CDR1 SQVTM, CDR2 ANQGSEA. The CDR3 spans 11 residues. The V and J ends lost 6 bases and 0 bases respectively, with 5 bases between them. DNA of the CDR3: TGCAGCGTGGTCCTGAACACTGAAGCTTTCTTT. Translation: CSVVLNTEAFF.

There are a few counts of this clonotype. J is TRBJ2-1 and V is TRBV20-1; TRBD2 is a possible D gene (6 bases). The V end lost 5 bases, the J end lost 4 bases, and 18 bases lay between the germline ends. The germline V gene has CDR1 DFQATT and CDR2 SNEGSKA (reference sequence). There are 15 residues in the CDR3. CDR3 loop: CSAYQTRGIYNEQFF. CDR3 sequence (DNA): TGCAGTGCTTACCAGACTAGGGGTATATACAATGAGCAGTTCTTC.

This chain uses TRBV7-8 with TRBJ2-3; 14 bases are a match to TRBD2. V shed 4 bases and J 6 bases; nucleotides not matched to a gene: 3. There are 15 residues in the CDR3. Germline lookup yields CDR1 SGHVS and CDR2 FQNEAQ. This CDR3 reads CASSSTSGRADTQYF. The CDR3 DNA reads as TGTGCCAGCAGCTCGACTAGCGGGAGGGCGGATACGCAGTATTTT.

The chain combines TRBV6-1 with TRBJ2-2, with D possibly being TRBD1 (6 bases). The germline V and J ends were trimmed by 6 bases and 4 bases, with 12 bases remaining between them. The CDR3 contains 14 residues. Germline values: CDR1 MNHNS, CDR2 SASEGT. CDR3 nucleotides: TGTGCCAGCAGCAGGGGTTCGACCACCGGGGAGCTGTTTTTT. This translates into CASSRGSTTGELFF.

V is TRBV27 and J is TRBJ1-4; D might be TRBD1 (5 bases). Germline V gives CDR1 MNHEY, CDR2 SMNVEV (reference sequence). The germline V and J ends were trimmed by 5 bases and 8 bases, with 18 bases remaining between them. This CDR3 contains 15 residues. For the CDR3, the DNA is TGTGCCAGCAGTACGTCCAGGGCGTCTTCCGAAAAACTGTTTTTT. Translation gives CASSTSRASSEKLFF.

This clonotype was detected many times. The rearrangement links TRBV20-1 to TRBJ2-1; a weak D match, TRBD2 (6 bases). Germline V gene lookup returns CDR1 DFQATT and CDR2 SNEGSKA (reference sequence). The CDR3 sequence is 15 residues long. The V end lost 5 bases, the J end lost 3 bases, and 17 bases lay between the germline ends. CDR3 in amino acids: CSAERLGDYYNEQFF. Here the CDR3 DNA reads TGCAGTGCTGAACGACTAGGGGATTACTACAATGAGCAGTTCTTC.

Ten or more counts support this clonotype. The DNA for the CDR3 is TGTGCCAGCAGTCCCGCGGCCTACTACGAGCAGTACTTC. This encodes CASSPAAYYEQYF. The chain carries TRBV12-3 or TRBV12-4 and TRBJ2-7, with no clear D. The CDR3 extends over 13 amino acids. The germline V and J ends were trimmed by 5 bases and 3 bases, with 11 bases remaining between them.

The chain carries TRBV4-1 and TRBJ2-7; D is undetermined. This CDR3 is built from 12 residues. CDR1 and CDR2 (germline): MGHRA, YSYEKL. V lost 2 bases to trimming and J lost 6 bases, with 8 bases between them. DNA of the CDR3: TGCGCCAGCAGCCAAATACTCAGCGAGCAGTACTTC. This translates into CASSQILSEQYF.

This clonotype was detected only a few times. The CDR3 nucleotides are TGTGCCAGCAGGAGAGACGGAGATACGCAGTATTTT. As protein: CASRRDGDTQYF. The chain has TRBV2 and TRBJ2-3; D is uncertain. V was shortened by 6 bases and J by 5 bases, with 9 bases between the two germline ends. CDR1 SNHLY and CDR2 FYNNEI come from the germline V gene. This CDR3 contains 12 residues.